The 9 T cell receptor beta chains below come from one sample, sequenced in a study of a mutant IDH1 vaccine in newly diagnosed glioma. TCRdb's table, derived via immunoSEQ multiplex PCR, lists solely in-frame clones and lacks some. Counted here are tens of thousands of clones, about nine tenths occurring once; the ten biggest clones make up around 1.6%. These receptors' targets are unknown. Time point in this sample: week 35, safety follow-up. The investigators gave 300 ug of mutant IDH1 20-mer peptide in each vaccine dose, together with topical imiquimod. Here the sequenced sample was PBMCs, taken from a glioma patient whose treatment included an IDH1 peptide vaccine. These receptor sequences come from a man aged 40-49 years with glioma.

The chain combines TRBV5-6 with TRBJ2-7; D is uncertain. The CDR3 covers 14 residues. The V and J ends lost 4 bases and 0 bases respectively, with 11 bases between them. Germline CDR1 and CDR2: SGHDT and YYEEEE. CDR3: CASSTLPSSYEQYF. The CDR3 DNA reads as TGTGCCAGCAGCACGCTCCCGAGCTCCTACGAGCAGTACTTC.

The chain is built from TRBV5-5 and TRBJ2-6, with a possible D match to TRBD1 (5 bases). The germline gives CDR1 SGHKS, CDR2 YYEKEE (reference sequence). V lost 4 bases, J lost 0 bases, and 20 bases lay in between. The CDR3 consists of 19 residues. The CDR3 loop reads CASSHPAGQGSSGANVLTF. CDR3 DNA: TGTGCCAGCAGCCACCCCGCCGGGCAGGGCAGCTCTGGGGCCAACGTCCTGACTTTC.

This clone was picked up a small number of times. The V gene is TRBV5-1, the J gene TRBJ2-5; D may be TRBD2 (5 bases). Germline-derived CDR1 and CDR2 are SGHRS and YFSETQ. The V end lost 7 bases, the J end lost 4 bases, and 17 bases lay between the germline ends. This CDR3 spans 14 amino acids. CDR3 loop: CASQGMRAGETQYF. In nucleotides, the CDR3 is TGCGCCAGCCAAGGGATGAGGGCAGGAGAGACCCAGTACTTC.

The chain employs TRBV10-3 and TRBJ2-7; no firm D call. Germline V gene sequence: CDR1 ENHRY, CDR2 SYGVKD. With 6 bases removed from V and 0 bases from J, the gap between germline ends came to 12 bases. This CDR3 spans 14 amino acids. The CDR3 reads CAIRQLGSSYEQYF. The CDR3 nucleotides are TGTGCCATCAGACAATTGGGCAGCTCCTACGAGCAGTACTTC.

The V gene is TRBV25-1, the J gene TRBJ1-1; D is possibly TRBD1 (5 bases). Trimming removed 5 bases at V and 1 base at J, with 11 bases between. The CDR3 has 14 residues. Germline V gene lookup returns CDR1 MGHDK and CDR2 SYGVNS. CDR3 sequence (DNA): TGTGCCAGCAGTCTACAGGAGGGGAACACTGAAGCTTTCTTT. Amino acid sequence: CASSLQEGNTEAFF.

The chain carries TRBV4-3 and TRBJ2-1; TRBD2 agrees at 11 bases. CDR3 length equals 17 residues. The V and J ends lost 1 base and 2 bases, in that order; junction bases with no gene match: 4. Germline-derived CDR1 and CDR2 are LGHNA and YSLEER. CDR3 in DNA: TGCGCCAGCAGCCAAGTACTAGCGGGAGTAACCTACAATGAGCAGTTCTTC. Its translation is CASSQVLAGVTYNEQFF.

The V gene is TRBV7-9, the J gene TRBJ2-5, with D possibly matching TRBD2 (5 bases). Germline V gene lookup returns CDR1 SEHNR and CDR2 FQNEAQ (reference sequence). V dropped 6 bases and J dropped 0 bases, with 14 bases sitting between them. The CDR3 is 15 amino acids. The CDR3 sequence: CASSSKTGYQETQYF. The CDR3 DNA is TGTGCCAGCAGTAGTAAGACGGGGTACCAAGAGACCCAGTACTTC.

This chain joins TRBV18 and TRBJ1-5, with a possible D match to TRBD1 (5 bases). The CDR3 covers 14 residues. V was pared by 0 bases and J by 8 bases, with 11 bases between. Germline CDR1 is KGHSH and CDR2 is LQKENI. The CDR3 is CASSPPPGTEPQHF. CDR3 DNA sequence: TGTGCCAGCTCACCACCGCCAGGGACGGAGCCCCAGCATTTT.

The J gene is TRBJ2-1, the V gene TRBV7-2; D could derive from TRBD1 or TRBD2 (6 bases each). Germline CDR1 reads SGHTA; CDR2 reads FQGNSA. CDR3 size: 15 residues. Trimming removed 2 bases at V and 4 bases at J, with 12 bases between. The CDR3 DNA reads TGTGCCAGCAGCTTAACCCCGGGGGCGTACAATGAGCAGTTCTTC. Translation gives CASSLTPGAYNEQFF.